This TCR beta chain was profiled in a study of cytomegalovirus exposure and HLA in healthy donors. Notes on this clone: Its target is unknown.

CDR3 length: 18 residues. V gave up 1 base and J gave up 2 bases; unmatched junction bases: 10. Germline-derived CDR1 and CDR2 are SGHTA and FQGNSA. The PCR had 60 Vbeta and 13 Jbeta primers. Using immunoSEQ multiplex PCR, the repertoire was profiled, and TCRdb retains in-frame clones only, with some absent. The sample contains over 150,000 clones, approximately 80% of which appear only once. Study results and limitations: Looking again later, the authors saw that most CMV-associated TCR beta chains seemed HLA-restricted. Reportedly, fewer N-insertions than the approximately 690-donor mean appeared in an Asian-associated ancestry cluster in a later analysis. In a later analysis, HLA-associated TCR beta chains were more clonally expanded than equally common others. Accurate prediction of HLA-A and HLA-B alleles (for most subjects) was reportedly achieved from TCR beta sequences.

V gene TRBV7-2 combines with J gene TRBJ1-4; 7 bases agree with TRBD1. The sequenced sample was PBMCs. This receptor was obtained from a woman in her forties or fifties in good health and CMV-seronegative. The CDR3 bases are TGTGCCAGCAGCTTAGTTGGATGGCAGGGGGGCACTAATGAAAAACTGTTTTTT. Residues: CASSLVGWQGGTNEKLFF. Together with reference TRBV7-2 and TRBJ1-4, the CDR3 gives the full variable domain: GAGVSQSPSNKVTEKGKDVELRCDPISGHTALYWYRQSLGQGLEFLIYFQGNSAPDKSGLPSDRFSAERTGGSVSTLTIQRTQQEDSAVYLCASSLVGWQGGTNEKLFFGSGTQLSVL.